The clone carrying this TCR beta chain turned up a few times. What it recognizes is unknown. Other nucleotide sequences in the sample specify the same CDR3. This entry belongs to a study of beta chain features in type 1 diabetes. Study-level points and caveats: Across patients, naive, central memory and Treg TCRB repertoires exhibited apparently greater similarity than was observed across healthy donors. Insertion counts at VDJ junctions were lower in type 1 diabetes patients, who also showed more deletions there. In every one of the four CD4+ subsets, TCRB CDR3s were moderately but significantly shorter in Type 1 diabetes patients.

Approximately 0.11 L of blood, on average, came from one heparinised draw per donor. Sorted populations were all over 98% pure. The V gene lost 2 bases and the J gene lost 8 bases, with 11 bases spanning the gap. The germline gives CDR1 SGDLS, CDR2 YYNGEE. This CDR3 has 13 amino acids. cDNA synthesis used the whole RNA isolate, giving expressed TCRB sequences. Clones were sequenced by immunoSEQ multiplex PCR, and TCRdb holds only the in-frame ones, with some missing. The sample contains roughly 240,000 clones, around 25% of which appear only once. The chain recombines TRBV9 with TRBJ2-1; tentative D call: TRBD2 (6 bases). Sample: naive CD4+ T cells from blood. The receptor was isolated from a woman aged 30 to 39 with type 1 diabetes. For the CDR3, the DNA is TGTGCCAGCAGCGTCACCTCTAGCGATGAGCAGTTCTTC. This encodes CASSVTSSDEQFF. The full variable domain, completed using reference TRBV9 and TRBJ2-1, is DSGVTQTPKHLITATGQRVTLRCSPRSGDLSVYWYQQSLDQGLQFLIQYYNGEERAKGNILERFSAQQFPDLHSELNLSSLELGDSALYFCASSVTSSDEQFFGPGTRLTVL.